The rows below give T cell receptor beta chains drawn from one sample of a study of vaccination effects on CD4 cells after COVID-19. These receptors' targets are unknown. The table came from immunoSEQ multiplex PCR; TCRdb's copy has only in-frame clones and leaves some out. In the table there are roughly 48,000 clones, 67% of which are singletons. Sample: CD4+ T cells from PBMCs cultured without peptide, taken before COVID-19 vaccination. Every receptor here comes from a human donor who received a COVID-19 vaccine. Both conserved end residues are part of each CDR3. A D gene is named only where the DNA matches it firmly. Not all rows give a size; the values are once, few, many and, for expanded clones, a class.

V gene,D gene,clone size,J gene,CDR3 DNA,CDR3 protein
TRBV28,TRBD1,-,TRBJ2-7,TGTGCCAGCAACCTGCCGGGACAGGGAAACTACGAGCAGTACTTC,CASNLPGQGNYEQYF
TRBV5-1,-,few,TRBJ1-2,TGCGCCAGCAGCGGCGAACGGGGCCGCTATGGCTACACCTTC,CASSGERGRYGYTF
TRBV6-4,-,-,TRBJ2-2,TGTGCCAGCAGTGACGGGCCAGGGGCAGGCGGGGAGCTGTTTTTT,CASSDGPGAGGELFF
TRBV30,-,few,TRBJ1-5,TGTGCCTGGAGCATGGCGGGCCATCAGCCCCAGCATTTT,CAWSMAGHQPQHF
TRBV28,TRBD1,-,TRBJ2-7,TGTGCCAGCAGTCCCCTCCCGGGGACAGGAGGCTACGAGCAGTACTTC,CASSPLPGTGGYEQYF
TRBV18,-,-,TRBJ2-5,TGTGCCAGCTCACCGAAAGAGACCCAGTACTTC,CASSPKETQYF
TRBV24-1,-,-,TRBJ2-7,TGTGCCACCAGTGGCGCCTACGAGCAGTACTTC,CATSGAYEQYF
TRBV10-3,-,-,TRBJ1-2,TGTGCCATCAGTGACAGGGACAATGGCTACACCTTC,CAISDRDNGYTF
TRBV6-2/TRBV6-3,TRBD2,-,TRBJ2-5,TGTGCCAGCAGTTACCGACCTAGGTTGGGGCGGGGGTACCAAGAGACCCAGTACTTC,CASSYRPRLGRGYQETQYF
TRBV4-1,-,few,TRBJ2-3,TGCGCCAGCAGCCAAGGGAACAGGGGCGGGGCAGATACGCAGTATTTT,CASSQGNRGGADTQYF
TRBV6-6,-,few,TRBJ1-2,TGTGCCAGCAGCCGGGAAGGCTATGGCTACACCTTC,CASSREGYGYTF
TRBV2,-,few,TRBJ1-1,TGTGCCAGCAACCTAGGGGGGTTGGGGAACACTGAAGCTTTCTTT,CASNLGGLGNTEAFF
TRBV19,-,-,TRBJ1-5,TGTGCCAGTAGTATTATCGGTCGAGGGCTAAATCAGCCCCAGCATTTT,CASSIIGRGLNQPQHF
TRBV30,-,-,TRBJ1-6,TGTGCCTGGAGTCGAGCCAATAATTCACCCCTCCACTTT,CAWSRANNSPLHF
TRBV28,-,-,TRBJ2-7,TGTGCCAGCAGTTTAATGGAGACCTACGAGCAGTACTTC,CASSLMETYEQYF
TRBV30,-,-,TRBJ1-2,TGTGCCTGGAGTGTACTGGCAGGGGAAGGCTACACCTTC,CAWSVLAGEGYTF